This TCR beta chain emerged from a study of cytomegalovirus exposure and HLA in healthy donors. CDR3 length: 15 amino acids. CDR1 and CDR2 from the germline V gene are GTSNPN and SVGIG (reference sequence). After removal of 1 base from V and 4 bases from J, the junction contained 7 bases not matched to a gene. The PCR was carried out with 60 Vbeta primers and 13 Jbeta primers. The table came from immunoSEQ multiplex PCR; TCRdb's copy has only in-frame clones and leaves some out. Its listing shows 150,000 or so clones. The genes are TRBV30 and TRBJ2-7; TRBD1 matches 10 bases. Sequences were obtained from PBMCs. This sequence originates from a woman in her forties or fifties in good health and CMV-seronegative. CDR3 sequence (DNA): TGTGCCTGGAGTGCCGAGGGACAGGGGATGTACGAGCAGTACTTC. This encodes CAWSAEGQGMYEQYF. Looking up the rest from reference TRBV30 and TRBJ2-7 gives the full variable domain: SQTIHQWPATLVQPVGSPLSLECTVEGTSNPNLYWYRQAAGRGLQLLFYSVGIGQISSEVPQNLSASRPQDRQFILSSKKLLLSDSGFYLCAWSAEGQGMYEQYFGPGTRLTVT.